This note documents a single TCR beta chain sequence. Its target is unknown. The PCR contained 60 Vbeta and 13 Jbeta primers. Using immunoSEQ multiplex PCR, the repertoire was profiled, and TCRdb retains in-frame clones only, with some absent. The top ten clones hold 5% to 7% of a sample with some 160,000 clones, 80% to 90% of them seen once. This sample stems from a study of cytomegalovirus exposure and HLA in healthy donors. Overall study findings and caveats: V- and J-gene trimming in TCR beta was tied to a missense DCLRE1C variant by an analysis performed later. Associated with cytomegalovirus, according to the listing, were 150 to 200 TCR beta chains.

Sequences were obtained from PBMCs. This receptor was identified in a man aged 50 to 59 in good health and CMV-seropositive.

CDR3 loop: CTSSHPPRGYNEQFF. CDR3 nucleotides: TGCACCAGCAGCCACCCTCCTCGGGGTTACAATGAGCAGTTCTTC. The gene calls are TRBV1 and TRBJ2-1; the table's D call, TRBD2, was not checked against the DNA. TRBV1 constitutes a pseudogene. This CDR3 contains 15 residues.